This TCR beta chain is drawn from a study of long-term antiretroviral therapy in people with HIV. A word on this clone: Its antigen is not known.

The length of the CDR3 is 15 residues. With V trimmed by 3 bases and J by 4 bases, 6 bases remained unmatched. The germline V gene has CDR1 SGDLS and CDR2 YYNGEE. Run at survey level, the immunoSEQ assay was version v3.0. TCRdb's copy holds only in-frame clones and misses some; the assay was immunoSEQ multiplex PCR. Here the sample spans more than 20,000 clones, 84% being singletons. Overall study results and limits: Neither ART adherence, viral resistance nor therapy changes were documented. Across all time points, the repertoire was dominated by clones that expanded before ART.

The clonotype originates from a man between 40 and 49 years old with HIV. The genes are TRBV9 and TRBJ1-4, with TRBD1 matching 7 bases. The specimen comprised unsorted PBMCs, sampled 0.5 years before starting antiretroviral therapy. CDR3 region: CASSEDREGNEKLFF. CDR3 sequence (DNA): TGTGCCAGCAGCGAAGACAGGGAGGGTAATGAAAAACTGTTTTTT.